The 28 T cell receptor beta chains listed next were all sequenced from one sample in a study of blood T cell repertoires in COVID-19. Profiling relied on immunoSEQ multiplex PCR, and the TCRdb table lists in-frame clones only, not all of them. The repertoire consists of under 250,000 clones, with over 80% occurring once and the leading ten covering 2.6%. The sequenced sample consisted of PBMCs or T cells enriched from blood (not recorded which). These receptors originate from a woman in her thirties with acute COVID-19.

Here the CDR3 reads CASPEGGVPPAEAFF. The DNA of the CDR3 is TGTGCCAGCCCAGAAGGGGGTGTACCTCCGGCTGAAGCTTTCTTT. The genes are TRBV6-5 and TRBJ1-1; D may be TRBD1 (6 bases). Germline CDR1 reads MNHEY; CDR2 reads SVGAGI. This CDR3 has 15 residues. Trimming took off 8 bases at V and 6 bases at J, with 22 bases between the two ends.

CDR3 coding DNA: TGTGCCATCACTTCGGGTAGCGGTCACAATGAGCAGTTCTTC. Translated: CAITSGSGHNEQFF. The chain combines TRBV10-3 with TRBJ2-1; a possible D gene is TRBD2 (6 bases). Germline CDR1 is ENHRY and CDR2 is SYGVKD. The CDR3 spans 14 residues. Deletions cut 7 bases from V and 5 bases from J, with 15 bases between.

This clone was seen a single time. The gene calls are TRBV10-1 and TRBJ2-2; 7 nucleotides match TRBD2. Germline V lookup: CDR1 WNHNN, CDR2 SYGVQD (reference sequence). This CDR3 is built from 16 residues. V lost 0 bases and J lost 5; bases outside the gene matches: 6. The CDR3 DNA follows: TGCGCCAGCAGTGAGTCGGGGCGGGGGATTACCGGGGAGCTGTTTTTT. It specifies CASSESGRGITGELFF.

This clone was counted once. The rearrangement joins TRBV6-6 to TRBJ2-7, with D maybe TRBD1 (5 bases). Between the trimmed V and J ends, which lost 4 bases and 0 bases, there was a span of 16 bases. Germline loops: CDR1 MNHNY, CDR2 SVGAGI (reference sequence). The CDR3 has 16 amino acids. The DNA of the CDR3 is TGTGCCAGCAGTTTCACAGGTCCATCTAGCTCCTACGAGCAGTACTTC. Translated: CASSFTGPSSSYEQYF.

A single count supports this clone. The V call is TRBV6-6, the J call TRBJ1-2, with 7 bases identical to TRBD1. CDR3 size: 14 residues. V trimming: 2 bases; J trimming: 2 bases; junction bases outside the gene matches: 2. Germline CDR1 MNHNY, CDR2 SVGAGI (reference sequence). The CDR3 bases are TGTGCCAGCAGTTACCGACAGGGAAACTATGGCTACACCTTC. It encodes CASSYRQGNYGYTF.

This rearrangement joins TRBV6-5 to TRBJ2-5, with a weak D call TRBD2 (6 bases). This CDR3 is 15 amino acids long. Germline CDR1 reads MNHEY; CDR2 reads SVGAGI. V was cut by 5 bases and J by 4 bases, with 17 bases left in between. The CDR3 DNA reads TGTGCCAGCAGTAGGAGGGCCCTCGGGGGAGAGACCCAGTACTTC. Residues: CASSRRALGGETQYF.

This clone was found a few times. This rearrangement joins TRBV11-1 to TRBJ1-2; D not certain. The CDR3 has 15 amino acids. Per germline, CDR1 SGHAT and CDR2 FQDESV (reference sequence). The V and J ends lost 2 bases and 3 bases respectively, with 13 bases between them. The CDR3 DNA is TGTGCCAGCAGCTTAAGGAGGGATCCCTACTATGGCTACACCTTC. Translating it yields CASSLRRDPYYGYTF. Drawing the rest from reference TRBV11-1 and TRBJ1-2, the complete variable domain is EAEVAQSPRYKITEKSQAVAFWCDPISGHATLYWYRQILGQGPELLVQFQDESVVDDSQLPKDRFSAERLKGVDSTLKIQPAELGDSAMYLCASSLRRDPYYGYTFGSGTRLTVV.

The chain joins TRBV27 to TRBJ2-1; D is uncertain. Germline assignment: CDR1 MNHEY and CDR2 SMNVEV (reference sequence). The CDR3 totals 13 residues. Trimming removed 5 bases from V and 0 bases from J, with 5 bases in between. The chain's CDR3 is CASSLSSYNEQFF. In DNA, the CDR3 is TGTGCCAGCAGTCTGAGCTCCTACAATGAGCAGTTCTTC.

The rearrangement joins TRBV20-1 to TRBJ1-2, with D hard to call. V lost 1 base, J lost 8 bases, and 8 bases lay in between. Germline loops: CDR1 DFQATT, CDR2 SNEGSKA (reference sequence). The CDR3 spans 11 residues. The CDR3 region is CSARGGSGYTF. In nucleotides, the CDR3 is TGCAGTGCTAGAGGCGGTTCCGGCTACACCTTC.

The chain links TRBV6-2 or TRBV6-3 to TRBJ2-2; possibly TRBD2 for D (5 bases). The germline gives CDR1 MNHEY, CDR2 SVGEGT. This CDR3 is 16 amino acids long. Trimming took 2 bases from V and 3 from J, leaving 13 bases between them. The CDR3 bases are TGTGCCAGCAGTTACGCCCAGACTATTTACACCGGGGAGCTGTTTTTT. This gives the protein CASSYAQTIYTGELFF.

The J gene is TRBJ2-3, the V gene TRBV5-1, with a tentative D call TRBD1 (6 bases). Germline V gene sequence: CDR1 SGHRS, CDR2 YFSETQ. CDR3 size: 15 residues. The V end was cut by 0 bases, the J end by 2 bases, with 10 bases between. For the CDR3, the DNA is TGCGCCAGCAGCTTGGCAGGGGACCTCACAGATACGCAGTATTTT. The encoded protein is CASSLAGDLTDTQYF.

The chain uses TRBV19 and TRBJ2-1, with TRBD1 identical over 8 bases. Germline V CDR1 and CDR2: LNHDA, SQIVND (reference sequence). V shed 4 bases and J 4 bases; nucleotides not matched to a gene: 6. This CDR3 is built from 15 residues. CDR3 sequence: CASSTNRGRYNEQFF. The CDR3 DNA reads TGTGCCAGTAGTACCAACAGGGGGAGGTACAATGAGCAGTTCTTC. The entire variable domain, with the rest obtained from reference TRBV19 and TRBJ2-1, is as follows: DGGITQSPKYLFRKEGQNVTLSCEQNLNHDAMYWYRQDPGQGLRLIYYSQIVNDFQKGDIAEGYSVSREKKESFPLTVTSAQKNPTAFYLCASSTNRGRYNEQFFGPGTRLTVL.

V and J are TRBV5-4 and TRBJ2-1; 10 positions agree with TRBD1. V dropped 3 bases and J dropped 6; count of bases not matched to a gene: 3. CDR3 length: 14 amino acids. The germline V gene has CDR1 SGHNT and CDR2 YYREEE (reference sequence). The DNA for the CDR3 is TGTGCCAGCAGCTGGACAGGGGGAGGCAATGAGCAGTTCTTC. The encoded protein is CASSWTGGGNEQFF.

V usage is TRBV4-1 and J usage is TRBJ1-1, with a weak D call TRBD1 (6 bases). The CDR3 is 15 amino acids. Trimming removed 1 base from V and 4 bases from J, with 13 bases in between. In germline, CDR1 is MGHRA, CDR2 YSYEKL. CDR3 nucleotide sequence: TGCGCCAGCAGCCAAGCCCCCACAGGGAGCACTGAAGCTTTCTTT. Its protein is CASSQAPTGSTEAFF.

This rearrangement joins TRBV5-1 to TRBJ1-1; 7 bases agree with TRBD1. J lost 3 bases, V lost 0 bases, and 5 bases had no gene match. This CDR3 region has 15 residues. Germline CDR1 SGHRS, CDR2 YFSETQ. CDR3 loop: CASSLGQGEDTEAFF. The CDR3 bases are TGCGCCAGCAGCTTGGGACAGGGCGAGGACACTGAAGCTTTCTTT.

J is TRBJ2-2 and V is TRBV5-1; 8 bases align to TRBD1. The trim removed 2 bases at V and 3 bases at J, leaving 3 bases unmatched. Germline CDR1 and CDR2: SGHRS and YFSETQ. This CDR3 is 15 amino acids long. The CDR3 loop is CASSFQGADTGELFF. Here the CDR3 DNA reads TGCGCCAGCAGCTTCCAGGGGGCTGACACCGGGGAGCTGTTTTTT.

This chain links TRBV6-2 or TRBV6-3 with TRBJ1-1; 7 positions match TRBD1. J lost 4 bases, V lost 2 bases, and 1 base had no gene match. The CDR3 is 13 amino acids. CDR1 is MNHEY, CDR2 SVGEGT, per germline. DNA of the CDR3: TGTGCCAGCAGTTACAACAGGGGCACTGAAGCTTTCTTT. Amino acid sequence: CASSYNRGTEAFF.

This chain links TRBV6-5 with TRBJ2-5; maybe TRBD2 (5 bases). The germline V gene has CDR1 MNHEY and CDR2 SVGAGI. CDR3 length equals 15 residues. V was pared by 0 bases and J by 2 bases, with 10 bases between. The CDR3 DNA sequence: TGTGCCAGCAGTTACTCGATAGCGCAGCAAGAGACCCAGTACTTC. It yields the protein CASSYSIAQQETQYF.

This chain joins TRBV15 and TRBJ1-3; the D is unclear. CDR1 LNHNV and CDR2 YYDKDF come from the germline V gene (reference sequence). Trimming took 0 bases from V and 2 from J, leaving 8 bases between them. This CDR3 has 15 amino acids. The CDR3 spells CATSRDRVTGNTIYF. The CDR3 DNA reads TGTGCCACCAGCAGAGATCGGGTAACTGGAAACACCATATATTTT.

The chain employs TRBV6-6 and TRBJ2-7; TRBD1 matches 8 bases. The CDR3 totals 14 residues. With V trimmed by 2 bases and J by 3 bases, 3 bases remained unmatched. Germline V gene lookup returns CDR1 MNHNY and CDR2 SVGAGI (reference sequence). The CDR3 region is CASSYGGQGYEQYF. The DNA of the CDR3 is TGTGCCAGCAGTTACGGTGGACAGGGCTACGAGCAGTACTTC.

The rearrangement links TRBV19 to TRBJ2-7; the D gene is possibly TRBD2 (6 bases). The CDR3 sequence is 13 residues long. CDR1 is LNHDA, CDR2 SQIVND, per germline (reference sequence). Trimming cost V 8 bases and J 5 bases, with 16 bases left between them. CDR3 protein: CASSGRATDEQYF. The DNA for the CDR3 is TGTGCCAGTTCCGGGAGAGCCACTGACGAGCAGTACTTC.

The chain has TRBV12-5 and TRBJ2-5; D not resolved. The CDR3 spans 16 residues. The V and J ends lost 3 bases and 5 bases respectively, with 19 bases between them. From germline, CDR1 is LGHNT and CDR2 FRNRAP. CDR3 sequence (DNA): TGTGCTAGTGGTTTAGGAGTGGCGCATGTCGGGGAGACCCAGTACTTC. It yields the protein CASGLGVAHVGETQYF.

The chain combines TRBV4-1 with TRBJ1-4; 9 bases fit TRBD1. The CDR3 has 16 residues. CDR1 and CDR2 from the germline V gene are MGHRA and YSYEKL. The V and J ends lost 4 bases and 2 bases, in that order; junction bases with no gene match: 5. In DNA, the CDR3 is TGCGCCAGCAGCCGCTCCGGGACAGGGACTAATGAAAAACTGTTTTTT. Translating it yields CASSRSGTGTNEKLFF.

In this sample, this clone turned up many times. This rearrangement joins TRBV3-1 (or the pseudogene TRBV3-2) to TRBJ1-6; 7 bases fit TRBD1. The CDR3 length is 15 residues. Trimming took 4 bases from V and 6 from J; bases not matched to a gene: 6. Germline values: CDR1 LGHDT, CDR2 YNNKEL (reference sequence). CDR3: CASSPGTATNSPLHF. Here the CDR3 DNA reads TGTGCCAGCAGCCCGGGGACAGCAACTAATTCACCCCTCCACTTT.

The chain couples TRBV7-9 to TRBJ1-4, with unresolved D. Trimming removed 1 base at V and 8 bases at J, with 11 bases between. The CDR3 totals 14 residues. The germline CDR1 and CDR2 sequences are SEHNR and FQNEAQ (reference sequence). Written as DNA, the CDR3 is TGTGCCAGCAGCTTAGATTTGGCATTCGAAAAACTGTTTTTT. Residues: CASSLDLAFEKLFF.

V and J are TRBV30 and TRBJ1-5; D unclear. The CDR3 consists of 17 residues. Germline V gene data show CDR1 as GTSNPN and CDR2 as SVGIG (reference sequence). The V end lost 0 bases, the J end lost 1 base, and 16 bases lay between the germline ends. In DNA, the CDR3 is TGTGCCTGGAGTGTATCGCGGGTGGCAACAAGCAATCAGCCCCAGCATTTT. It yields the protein CAWSVSRVATSNQPQHF.

CDR3 sequence reads: CASSASTSTDTQYF. For the CDR3, the DNA is TGTGCCAGCAGCGCATCTACCAGCACAGATACGCAGTATTTT. The chain joins TRBV11-3 to TRBJ2-3; no reliable D call. Germline loops: CDR1 SGHNT, CDR2 YENEEA. The CDR3 contains 14 residues. V was cut by 5 bases and J by 0 bases, with 9 bases left in between.

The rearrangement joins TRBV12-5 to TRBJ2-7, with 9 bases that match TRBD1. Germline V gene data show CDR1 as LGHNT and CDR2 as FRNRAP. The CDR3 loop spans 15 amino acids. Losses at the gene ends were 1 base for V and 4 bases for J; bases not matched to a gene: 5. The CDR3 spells CASGLEGQGSYEQYF. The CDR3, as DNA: TGTGCTAGTGGTTTGGAGGGACAGGGATCTTACGAGCAGTACTTC.